These 3 T cell receptor beta chains came from one sample sequenced in a study of blood T cell repertoires in COVID-19. Produced via immunoSEQ multiplex PCR; TCRdb's table is partial and in-frame only. The sample yields approximately 500,000 clones, about 91% seen once. Sequenced: peripheral blood. The receptors originated from a young man with COVID-19, enrolled during active disease.

This chain joins TRBV2 and TRBJ2-7; 7 bases are a match to TRBD2. CDR1 and CDR2 (germline): SNHLY, FYNNEI. This CDR3 spans 13 amino acids. V dropped 6 bases and J dropped 0; count of bases not matched to a gene: 2. The CDR3 DNA reads TGTGCCAGCAGGGGGGGGAGCTCCTACGAGCAGTACTTC. Protein product: CASRGGSSYEQYF.

The chain recombines TRBV10-1 with TRBJ2-1, with 7 nucleotides matching TRBD2. From germline, CDR1 is WNHNN and CDR2 SYGVQD (reference sequence). This CDR3 is 15 amino acids long. V lost 6 bases to trimming and J lost 0 bases; unmatched junction nucleotides: 5. The CDR3 is CASSKLAASYNEQFF. The CDR3, as DNA: TGCGCCAGCAGCAAGCTAGCGGCCTCCTACAATGAGCAGTTCTTC.

This chain links TRBV4-2 with TRBJ2-6; TRBD2 matches at 10 bases. Trimming at V came to 2 bases and at J to 2 bases, leaving 6 bases not matched to a gene. Germline CDR1 is LGHNA and CDR2 is YNFKEQ. The length of the CDR3 is 18 residues. CDR3 in amino acids: CASSQYASGSPGANVLTF. In DNA, the CDR3 is TGTGCCAGCAGCCAATACGCTAGCGGGAGTCCTGGGGCCAACGTCCTGACTTTC.